The source of this T cell receptor beta chain is a study of T cell repertoires in cytomegalovirus infection (dated by TCRdb to about 2019). As for the study more broadly: The HLA type of each donor mattered for the analysis, because public TCR beta signatures pointed to carriage of CMV infection along with the matching HLA type. What the research found in general, with its limitations: The ex vivo response was dominated by HLA-C-restricted CMV-specific TCR beta clonotypes, and the single most frequent clonotype in two of eight donors was supplied by these HLA-C-restricted clonotypes. In both this cohort and an independent cohort of 352 donors, the cumulative frequency of public TCR beta family members distinguished carriers of CMV infection plus the relevant HLA type.

The V end loses 4 bases and the J end loses 0 bases, and a stretch of 6 bases separates them. According to the germline V gene (reference sequence), CDR1 reads SEHNR and CDR2 reads FQNEAQ. CDR3 length: 14 amino acids, cysteine to phenylalanine. The DNA shown is the 42-base CDR3, in frame from base 1. This clonotype was observed many times. Its binding antigen is unknown. It has no much larger one-base neighbor in the sample; base qualities were not kept. The sample was run on an Illumina HiSeq 1500. Using fastp trimming at Q25 and MiXCR clonotype assembly, TCRdb reanalyzed the public sequencing data and kept in-frame beta chains. One record per CDR3 amino acid sequence lists the most common genes and DNA. Within this sample are 500,000 or so distinct CDR3 sequences, with more than 15% of them counted one time only. The ten largest account for roughly a quarter of the sample.

The rearrangement combines TRBV7-9 with TRBJ2-2; there is no confident call for the D gene. The origin of this receptor is a human donor in good health (CMV status not recorded). Some clones in this sample may be carry-over from other donors' samples. Sequences were obtained from CD8+ T cells from PBMCs. The sequenced DNA: TGTGCCAGCAGCTCTACTCCGAACACCGGGGAGCTGTTTTTT. Its amino acids are CASSSTPNTGELFF.